A single sample is the source of the 26 T cell receptor beta chains below, sequenced in a study of immune cell composition in non-small cell lung cancer. Here immunoSEQ multiplex PCR was the method, and the copy in TCRdb shows in-frame clones only, minus some. Among several thousand clones listed, roughly two thirds were seen once. Source material: lung tumor tissue. These receptors all stem from a human donor with non-small cell lung cancer.

V and J are TRBV9 and TRBJ2-6; a weak D match, TRBD1 (6 bases). In germline, CDR1 is SGDLS, CDR2 YYNGEE. Trimming removed 10 bases at V and 4 bases at J, with 12 bases between. The CDR3 runs to 13 residues. The CDR3 DNA reads as TGTGCCCCCAGGGGCTCCGGGGCCAACGTCCTGACTTTC. Translated, it gives CAPRGSGANVLTF.

The CDR3 nucleotides are TGTGCCAGCAGTTACCGGAAGGGGAAGAACACTGAAGCTTTCTTT. Translating it yields CASSYRKGKNTEAFF. The chain employs TRBV6-5 and TRBJ1-1, with D perhaps matching TRBD1 (5 bases). V dropped 2 bases and J dropped 1 base, with 11 bases sitting between them. CDR1 and CDR2 (germline): MNHEY, SVGAGI. The CDR3 covers 15 residues.

This clone was detected only a few times. The chain uses TRBV6-1 and TRBJ2-7; D remains unclear. The ends were cut back, 4 bases at V and 9 bases at J, with 10 bases in the middle. The germline V gene has CDR1 MNHNS and CDR2 SASEGT. The CDR3 has 11 amino acids. The CDR3 region is CASSALPGQYF. For the CDR3, the DNA is TGTGCCAGCAGTGCATTACCCGGGCAGTACTTC.

The chain is built from TRBV15 and TRBJ1-2; the D gene is possibly TRBD1 (6 bases). The CDR3 length is 16 residues. V shed 1 base and J shed 6 bases, with 18 bases lying between them. Germline V gene data show CDR1 as LNHNV and CDR2 as YYDKDF (reference sequence). The CDR3 is CATSRGIEQGRNGYTF. CDR3 sequence (DNA): TGTGCCACCAGCAGAGGAATTGAGCAGGGGCGTAATGGCTACACCTTC.

As concerns this clone: In the same sample, other DNA sequences code for this CDR3. V and J are TRBV5-1 and TRBJ1-4, with a possible D match to TRBD1 (6 bases). The CDR3 length is 15 residues. CDR1 and CDR2 from the germline V gene are SGHRS and YFSETQ. V was clipped by 4 bases and J by 2 bases, with 12 bases between them. The CDR3 DNA reads as TGCGCCAGCAGCGCAGACAGGCCCACTAATGAAAAACTGTTTTTT. Its protein product is CASSADRPTNEKLFF.

This clone has just a few counts. This sequence joins TRBV9 and TRBJ2-3; D may be TRBD1 (5 bases). The CDR3 length is 16 residues. V was shortened by 0 bases and J by 0 bases, with 11 bases between the two germline ends. Germline V CDR1 and CDR2: SGDLS, YYNGEE. The CDR3 here is CASSVEGPPSTDTQYF. The CDR3 DNA reads TGTGCCAGCAGCGTAGAGGGGCCTCCTAGCACAGATACGCAGTATTTT.

This clone has more than one count but fewer than ten. The chain recombines TRBV7-3 with TRBJ2-5; 8 bases map to TRBD1. Trimming took 7 bases from V and 10 from J; bases not matched to a gene: 11. The length of the CDR3 is 13 residues. CDR1 SGHTA and CDR2 FQGTGA come from the germline V gene. CDR3 sequence: CASKQGDQEDQYF. The CDR3 nucleotides read TGTGCCAGCAAACAGGGGGACCAAGAGGACCAGTACTTC.

The chain joins TRBV7-8 to TRBJ1-5, with a possible D match to TRBD1 (6 bases). The V end lost 8 bases, the J end lost 3 bases, and 20 bases lay between the germline ends. The CDR3 has 16 amino acids. Germline values: CDR1 SGHVS, CDR2 FQNEAQ. The CDR3 region is CASHDEDSGPNQPQHF. The CDR3 DNA reads TGTGCCAGCCATGATGAGGACAGCGGCCCCAATCAGCCCCAGCATTTT.

This sequence joins TRBV6-5 and TRBJ2-3, with D possibly TRBD1 on 7 matching bases. Germline lookup yields CDR1 MNHEY and CDR2 SVGAGI. The V gene lost 6 bases and the J gene lost 2 bases, with 12 bases spanning the gap. The CDR3 has 14 amino acids. The CDR3 protein is CASRRDSNTDTQYF. The CDR3 DNA is TGTGCCAGCAGGCGGGACAGCAACACAGATACGCAGTATTTT.

The chain combines TRBV7-8 with TRBJ1-1; D gene unclear. CDR1 SGHVS and CDR2 FQNEAQ come from the germline V gene. V was cut by 4 bases and J by 5 bases, with 14 bases left in between. The CDR3 sequence is 14 residues long. CDR3 coding DNA: TGTGCCAGCAGCTACCGGGTTCCGGGAACTGAAGCTTTCTTT. Amino acids: CASSYRVPGTEAFF.

By frequency in the sample, this clone is medium-sized. The chain recombines TRBV7-2 with TRBJ2-1, with D maybe TRBD1 (6 bases). Per the germline V gene, CDR1 is SGHTA and CDR2 is FQGNSA. V lost 5 bases and J lost 0, with 8 bases in between. The CDR3 has 14 amino acids. The CDR3 protein is CASSPRGSYNEQFF. The CDR3 DNA is TGTGCCAGCAGCCCCAGGGGCTCCTACAATGAGCAGTTCTTC.

The chain has TRBV11-2 and TRBJ2-1; 8 positions match TRBD2. The V gene's germline CDR1 is SGHAT and CDR2 FQNNGV. The CDR3 is 17 residues long. Trimming cost V 1 base and J 0 bases; bases outside gene matches: 5. CDR3 region: CASSLVGGRSSYNEQFF. CDR3 in DNA: TGTGCCAGCAGCTTAGTGGGCGGGAGGAGCTCCTACAATGAGCAGTTCTTC. Filled out from reference TRBV11-2 and TRBJ2-1, the complete variable domain reads EAGVAQSPRYKIIEKRQSVAFWCNPISGHATLYWYQQILGQGPKLLIQFQNNGVVDDSQLPKDRFSAERLKGVDSTLKIQPAKLEDSAVYLCASSLVGGRSSYNEQFFGPGTRLTVL.

This clone was counted only a few times. This chain uses TRBV4-3 with TRBJ1-2; possible D gene TRBD1, 5 bases. The CDR3 has 17 amino acids. Trimming shortened V by 0 bases and J by 7 bases, and 21 bases separated the two germline ends. Germline lookup yields CDR1 LGHNA and CDR2 YSLEER. The CDR3 sequence: CASSQDSTGPWGGGYTF. CDR3 nucleotide sequence: TGCGCCAGCAGCCAAGATAGCACGGGCCCGTGGGGGGGTGGCTACACCTTC.

The chain recombines TRBV2 with TRBJ2-1; tentative D call: TRBD1 (6 bases). The V end lost 6 bases, the J end lost 1 base, and 10 bases lay between the germline ends. CDR1 SNHLY and CDR2 FYNNEI come from the germline V gene. This CDR3 region has 14 residues. CDR3 loop: CASSQDRSYNEQFF. For the CDR3, the DNA is TGTGCCAGCAGCCAGGACAGATCCTACAATGAGCAGTTCTTC.

For the CDR3, the DNA is TGTGCCAGCAGCCTGTGGACTAGCGGGAGGGCCCACGAGCAGTACTTC. Its translation: CASSLWTSGRAHEQYF. The V and J genes are TRBV7-2 and TRBJ2-7; TRBD2 matches at 15 bases. J lost 5 bases, V lost 5 bases, and 7 bases had no gene match. Germline CDR1 SGHTA, CDR2 FQGNSA. This CDR3 spans 16 amino acids. Based on the CDR3 plus reference TRBV7-2 and TRBJ2-7, the full variable domain is GAGVSQSPSNKVTEKGKDVELRCDPISGHTALYWYRQSLGQGLEFLIYFQGNSAPDKSGLPSDRFSAERTGGSVSTLTIQRTQQEDSAVYLCASSLWTSGRAHEQYFGPGTRLTVT.

This sequence joins TRBV4-3 and TRBJ2-4, with D possibly matching TRBD2 (6 bases). Germline CDR1 and CDR2: LGHNA and YSLEER. V shed 0 bases and J shed 2 bases, with 14 bases lying between them. CDR3 size: 17 residues. This chain's CDR3 is CASSQDPGSGSKNIQYF. CDR3 bases: TGCGCCAGCAGCCAAGATCCCGGGAGCGGGTCCAAAAACATTCAGTACTTC.

Within the sample, this clone is medium-sized. The V call is TRBV28, the J call TRBJ1-2, with D possibly matching TRBD1 (6 bases). Germline V lookup: CDR1 MDHEN, CDR2 SYDVKM. The CDR3 is 13 amino acids. V was trimmed by 5 bases and J by 3 bases, leaving 10 bases between them. Here the CDR3 reads CASSPDSYYGYTF. As DNA, the CDR3 is TGTGCCAGCAGTCCGGACAGTTACTATGGCTACACCTTC.

This clone was seen just once. The chain uses TRBV4-1 and TRBJ2-1; 13 nucleotides agree with TRBD2. The J segment lost 5 bases and the V segment lost 6 bases, leaving 4 bases of the junction unmatched. The CDR3 sequence is 15 residues long. Per germline, CDR1 MGHRA and CDR2 YSYEKL. The CDR3 coding sequence is TGCGCCAGCAGAGGAGGACTAGCGGGGGACAATGAGCAGTTCTTC. This gives the protein CASRGGLAGDNEQFF.

This clone has only one observation. This chain connects TRBV7-8 to TRBJ2-5, with 7 bases that match TRBD2. CDR1 is SGHVS and CDR2 is FQNEAQ in the germline V gene. This CDR3 has 15 amino acids. The trim removed 1 base at V and 5 bases at J, leaving 7 bases unmatched. The CDR3 DNA reads TGTGCCAGCAGCTTAGTCGGGACTAAGGGGGAGACCCAGTACTTC. It encodes CASSLVGTKGETQYF.

The V and J genes are TRBV6-5 and TRBJ2-1; a possible D gene is TRBD2 (6 bases). Trimming took off 5 bases at V and 4 bases at J, with 9 bases between the two ends. Germline values: CDR1 MNHEY, CDR2 SVGAGI. CDR3 size: 13 residues. In nucleotides, the CDR3 is TGTGCCAGCAGTAGGGGACTGTACAATGAGCAGTTCTTC. Amino acid sequence: CASSRGLYNEQFF.

The chain carries TRBV18 and TRBJ1-6, with a weak D call TRBD1 (6 bases). The CDR3 has 15 residues. Between the trimmed V and J ends, which lost 5 bases and 6 bases, there was a span of 14 bases. Germline V gene data show CDR1 as KGHSH and CDR2 as LQKENI. CDR3 sequence: CASSIQGQTNSPLHF. CDR3 DNA sequence: TGTGCCAGCTCAATCCAGGGGCAGACTAATTCACCCCTCCACTTT.

By share of the sample, this clone is medium-sized. The chain employs TRBV7-2 and TRBJ2-7, with TRBD2 as a possible D gene (6 bases). This CDR3 comprises 14 residues. The V end lost 4 bases, the J end lost 0 bases, and 10 bases lay between the germline ends. Germline lookup yields CDR1 SGHTA and CDR2 FQGNSA. CDR3 nucleotide sequence: TGTGCCAGCAGCTCGGGACTCACCTCCTACGAGCAGTACTTC. Its protein product is CASSSGLTSYEQYF. Looking up the rest from reference TRBV7-2 and TRBJ2-7 gives the full variable domain: GAGVSQSPSNKVTEKGKDVELRCDPISGHTALYWYRQSLGQGLEFLIYFQGNSAPDKSGLPSDRFSAERTGGSVSTLTIQRTQQEDSAVYLCASSSGLTSYEQYFGPGTRLTVT.

The chain links TRBV11-2 to TRBJ2-3; D is perhaps TRBD2 (5 bases). Germline values: CDR1 SGHAT, CDR2 FQNNGV. The CDR3 totals 14 residues. The ends were cut back, 3 bases at V and 10 bases at J, with 17 bases in the middle. CDR3 DNA: TGTGCCAGCAGCTTTAGATCCCTCGGGCGGGCGCAGTATTTT. Translating gives CASSFRSLGRAQYF.

This chain's CDR3 is CASSFGSGGSYEQYF. The CDR3 DNA follows: TGTGCCAGCAGTTTCGGATCCGGAGGGTCCTACGAGCAGTACTTC. The rearrangement links TRBV27 to TRBJ2-5, with D possibly TRBD2 on 6 matching bases. The J call is in doubt because the DNA end fits TRBJ2-7 better. Germline V lookup: CDR1 MNHEY, CDR2 SMNVEV (reference sequence). The CDR3 runs 15 residues.

This chain links TRBV9 with TRBJ2-5; TRBD2 matches at 8 bases. The V and J ends lost 2 bases and 4 bases, in that order; junction bases with no gene match: 7. Germline V gene lookup returns CDR1 SGDLS and CDR2 YYNGEE. This CDR3 spans 15 amino acids. The CDR3 DNA is TGTGCCAGCAGCGTTAGAGCGGGAGACGCAGAGACCCAGTACTTC. The encoded protein is CASSVRAGDAETQYF.

The chain employs TRBV2 and TRBJ2-7; the match to TRBD1 covers 8 bases. This CDR3 is built from 14 residues. The germline V gene has CDR1 SNHLY and CDR2 FYNNEI. Unmatched junction bases numbered 7, after V lost 7 bases and J lost 2 bases. The CDR3 reads CASMEDRATYEQYF. Here the CDR3 DNA reads TGTGCCAGCATGGAGGACAGGGCCACCTACGAGCAGTACTTC.